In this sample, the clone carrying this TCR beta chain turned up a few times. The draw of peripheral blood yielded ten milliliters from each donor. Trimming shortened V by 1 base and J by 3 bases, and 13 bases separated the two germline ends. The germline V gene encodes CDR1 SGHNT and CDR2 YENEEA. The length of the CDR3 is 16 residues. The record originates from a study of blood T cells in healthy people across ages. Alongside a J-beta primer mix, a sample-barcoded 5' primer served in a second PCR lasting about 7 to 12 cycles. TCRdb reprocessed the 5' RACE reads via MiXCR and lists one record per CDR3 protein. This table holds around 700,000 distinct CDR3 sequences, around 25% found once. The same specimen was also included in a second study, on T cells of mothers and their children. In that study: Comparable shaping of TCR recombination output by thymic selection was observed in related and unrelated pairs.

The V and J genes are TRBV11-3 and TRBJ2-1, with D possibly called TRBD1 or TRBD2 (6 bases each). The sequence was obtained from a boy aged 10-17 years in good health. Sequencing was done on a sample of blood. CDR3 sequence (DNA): TGTGCCAGCAGCTTAGGGGGTGGGGGGCACTACAATGAGCAGTTCTTC. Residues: CASSLGGGGHYNEQFF.